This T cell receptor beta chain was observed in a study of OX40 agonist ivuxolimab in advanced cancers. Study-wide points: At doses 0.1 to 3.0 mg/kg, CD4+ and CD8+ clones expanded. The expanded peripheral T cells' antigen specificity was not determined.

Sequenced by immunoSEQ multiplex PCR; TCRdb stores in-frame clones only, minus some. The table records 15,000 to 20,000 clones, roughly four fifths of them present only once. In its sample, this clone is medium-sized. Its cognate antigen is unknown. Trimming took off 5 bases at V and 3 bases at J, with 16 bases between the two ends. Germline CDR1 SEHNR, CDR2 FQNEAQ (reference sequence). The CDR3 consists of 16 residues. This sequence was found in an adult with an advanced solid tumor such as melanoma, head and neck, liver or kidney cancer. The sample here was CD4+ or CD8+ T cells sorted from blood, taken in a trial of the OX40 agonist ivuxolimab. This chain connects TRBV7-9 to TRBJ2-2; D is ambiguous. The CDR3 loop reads CASSPRIFLDTGELFF. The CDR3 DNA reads TGTGCCAGCAGCCCAAGGATTTTTTTGGACACCGGGGAGCTGTTTTTT.